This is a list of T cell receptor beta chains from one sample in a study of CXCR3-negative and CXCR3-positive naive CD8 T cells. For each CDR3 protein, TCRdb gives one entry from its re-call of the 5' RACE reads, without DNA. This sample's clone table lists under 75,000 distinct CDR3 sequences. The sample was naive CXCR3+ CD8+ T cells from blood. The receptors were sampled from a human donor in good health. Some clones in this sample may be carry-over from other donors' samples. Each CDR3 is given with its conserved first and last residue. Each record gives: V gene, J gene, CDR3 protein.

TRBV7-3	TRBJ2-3	CASSYRTPNAKDTQYF
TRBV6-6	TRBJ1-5	CASRPLGAQPQHF
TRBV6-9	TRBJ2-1	CASSYPGQTLSYNEQFF
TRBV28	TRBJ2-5	CASSSFMTGAGETQYF
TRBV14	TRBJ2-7	CASSQDLGDYEQYF
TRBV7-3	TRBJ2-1	CASSLNPGDIPNEQFF
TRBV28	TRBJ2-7	CASSLWQTRTYEQYF
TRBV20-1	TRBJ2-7	CSARRSPGGYEQYF
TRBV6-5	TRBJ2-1	CASSYGGGNEQFF
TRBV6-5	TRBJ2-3	CASSPLSGGISDTQYF
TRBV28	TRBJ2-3	CASSIWTDTDTQYF
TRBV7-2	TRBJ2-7	CASSTTAPYEQYF
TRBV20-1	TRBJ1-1	CSARPGDTEAFF
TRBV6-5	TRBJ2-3	CASSGGASTDTQYF
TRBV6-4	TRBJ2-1	CASSEAPSYNEQFF
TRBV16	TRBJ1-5	CASSQSVRGKDQPQHF
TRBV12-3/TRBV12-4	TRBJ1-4	CASSLPRGNGNEKLFF
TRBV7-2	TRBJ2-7	CASIPLAGLVYEQYF
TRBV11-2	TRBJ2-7	CASSLDDFRAGGSSYEQYF
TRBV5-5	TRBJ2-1	CASSSDNYNEQFF
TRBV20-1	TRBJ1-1	CSAGGQRWDTEAFF
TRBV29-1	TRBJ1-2	CSVERPANYGYTF